Following are 6 T cell receptor beta chains from one sample sequenced in a study of T cell changes during pregnancy in multiple sclerosis. Method: immunoSEQ multiplex PCR; TCRdb's copy keeps in-frame clones and lacks some. The table includes tens of thousands of clones, nearly 95% detected once. Sequencing was performed on peripheral blood, taken in the second trimester of pregnancy. The receptors derive from a female donor with multiple sclerosis, enrolled in a pregnancy study.

The chain links TRBV5-6 to TRBJ1-1, with D perhaps TRBD1 (6 bases). The V and J ends lost 0 bases and 0 bases respectively, with 12 bases between them. The CDR3 spans 16 residues. Germline loops: CDR1 SGHDT, CDR2 YYEEEE. CDR3 loop: CASSLVPGAMNTEAFF. The CDR3 DNA sequence: TGTGCCAGCAGCTTGGTCCCAGGGGCCATGAACACTGAAGCTTTCTTT.

V is TRBV27 and J is TRBJ2-4, with TRBD1 matching over 9 bases. The V segment lost 6 bases and the J segment 5 bases; nucleotides outside the gene matches: 5. Germline V gene data show CDR1 as MNHEY and CDR2 as SMNVEV (reference sequence). The CDR3 totals 14 residues. CDR3 bases: TGTGCCAGCAGGCTACAGGGGGCCGAAAACATTCAGTACTTC. This encodes CASRLQGAENIQYF.

The chain is built from TRBV4-3 and TRBJ2-3; maybe TRBD1 (5 bases). The ends were cut back, 0 bases at V and 4 bases at J, with 11 bases in the middle. CDR1 is LGHNA, CDR2 YSLEER, per germline. This CDR3 region has 15 residues. This chain's CDR3 is CASSQDRQGADTQYF. DNA of the CDR3: TGCGCCAGCAGCCAAGATCGGCAGGGCGCAGATACGCAGTATTTT.

The chain is built from TRBV4-1 and TRBJ2-1; 8 nucleotides agree with TRBD1. CDR1 is MGHRA, CDR2 YSYEKL, per germline. The CDR3 contains 16 residues. J lost 3 bases, V lost 0 bases, and 4 bases had no gene match. The CDR3 loop is CASSQDPGTGYNEQFF. CDR3 bases: TGCGCCAGCAGCCAAGATCCCGGGACAGGCTACAATGAGCAGTTCTTC.

V usage is TRBV15 and J usage is TRBJ2-7; weak D call: TRBD2 (5 bases). Trimming removed 1 base from V and 0 bases from J, with 10 bases in between. The CDR3 totals 15 residues. Germline CDR1 LNHNV, CDR2 YYDKDF (reference sequence). DNA for the CDR3: TGTGCCACCAGCAGAGGGAGGCCGAGCTCCTACGAGCAGTACTTC. This codes for CATSRGRPSSYEQYF.

This chain uses TRBV28 with TRBJ1-3; D is perhaps TRBD1 (5 bases). V was cut by 1 base and J by 2 bases, with 18 bases left in between. Germline V gene sequence: CDR1 MDHEN, CDR2 SYDVKM. CDR3 length: 18 residues. The CDR3 coding sequence is TGTGCCAGCAGTTTATCTCCTGGAGGGGACGGAGCTGGAAACACCATATATTTT. Protein: CASSLSPGGDGAGNTIYF.